The clone carrying this TCR beta chain was seen more than once but under ten times. One entry per CDR3 protein, called by TCRdb with MiXCR from the 5' RACE reads. The sample yields 62,000 or so distinct CDR3 sequences, almost 30% seen once. Unmatched junction bases numbered 6, after V lost 5 bases and J lost 4 bases. Looked up from germline, CDR1 is DFQATT and CDR2 is SNEGSKA (reference sequence). This CDR3 contains 15 residues. Sequenced input: tumor-infiltrating naive CD4+ T cells sorted from the breast tumor. The subset: naive CD4+ T cells, CD4+CD45RA+CD25-. This clonotype was obtained from a female donor with breast cancer. The rearrangement uses TRBV20-1 and TRBJ2-3, with 13 bases that match TRBD2. The CDR3 sequence is CSAAKLAGGSDTQYF. CDR3 bases: TGCAGTGCTGCTAAACTAGCGGGAGGGTCAGATACGCAGTATTTT.